This T cell receptor beta chain was sequenced during a study of OX40 agonist ivuxolimab in advanced cancers. Across the study: Intravenous ivuxolimab was administered to patients every 2 weeks at 0.01 to 10 mg/kg. Study-wide results and limits: Some patients without response likewise showed low normalized clonal expansion.

Measured with immunoSEQ multiplex PCR; TCRdb has only the in-frame clones, and not every one. The table includes over 85,000 clones, around nine tenths detected once. As regards this clone: The target antigen is unknown.

This CDR3 comprises 15 residues. With 5 bases clipped from V and 6 bases from J, the junction kept 7 bases outside the gene matches. The germline V gene has CDR1 SEHNR and CDR2 FQNEAQ (reference sequence). The source is an adult with an advanced solid tumor such as melanoma, head and neck, liver or kidney cancer. The J gene is TRBJ1-4, the V gene TRBV7-9, with 9 bases aligning to TRBD1. The sample here was CD4+ or CD8+ T cells sorted from blood, taken in a trial of the OX40 agonist ivuxolimab. The CDR3 DNA is TGTGCCAGCAGCGCCGGACAGGGGTCGGATGAAAAACTGTTTTTT. Translated, it gives CASSAGQGSDEKLFF.